The T cell receptor beta chain described here comes from a study of vaccination effects on CD4 cells after COVID-19. The overall study: Median timing of post-vaccine samples was 72 days after the second dose.

Method: immunoSEQ multiplex PCR; TCRdb's copy keeps in-frame clones and lacks some. Here the sample spans tens of thousands of clones, 73% being singletons. Trimming removed 2 bases from V and 8 bases from J, with 17 bases in between. The CDR3 has 15 residues. Looked up from germline, CDR1 is SGHDT and CDR2 is YYEEEE. ViraFEST expansion of antigen-specific CD4+ T cells with viral peptide pools preceded sequencing. Isolation of CD4+ T cells took place after 10 days of culture. Two-dose vaccination with either BNT162b2 or mRNA-1273 was given to the participants. Cultures of about 2 million PBMC per well contained approximately 9.6 IU/ml IL-2 plus 10 ug/ml peptides. Each culture had half its medium swapped for IL-2 medium on days 3 and 7. To note about this clone: Its antigen is as yet unknown.

The study's findings and limits: Only a few convalescent patients and no early post-infection timepoints featured in the study.

The sequences come from CD4+ T cells from PBMCs cultured with HCoV-229E spike peptides, collected after COVID-19 vaccination. This clonotype was sampled from a human donor who received a COVID-19 vaccine. The genes are TRBV5-6 and TRBJ1-3; D not resolved. The chain's CDR3 is CASSFLRLSEDTIYF. The CDR3 nucleotides are TGTGCCAGCAGCTTCCTGAGGTTGTCCGAGGACACCATATATTTT. Complete variable domain (other parts from reference TRBV5-6 and TRBJ1-3): DAGVTQSPTHLIKTRGQQVTLRCSPKSGHDTVSWYQQALGQGPQFIFQYYEEEERQRGNFPDRFSGHQFPNYSSELNVNALLLGDSALYLCASSFLRLSEDTIYFGEGSWLTVV.